The 7 T cell receptor beta chains reported below all come from one sample, sequenced in a study of OX40 agonist ivuxolimab in advanced cancers. Libraries were prepared by immunoSEQ multiplex PCR; TCRdb keeps only in-frame clonotypes and omits some of them. Of fewer than 25,000 clones in the sample, over 75% were seen once. The sequencing used CD4+ or CD8+ T cells sorted from blood, collected in a trial of the OX40 agonist ivuxolimab. These receptors all come from an adult with an advanced solid tumor such as melanoma, head and neck, liver or kidney cancer.

This chain's CDR3 is CASSLIGTGGINQPQHF. CDR3 nucleotide sequence: TGTGCCAGCAGCTTGATTGGGACAGGGGGGATCAATCAGCCCCAGCATTTT. J is TRBJ1-5 and V is TRBV5-6, with TRBD1 identical over 11 bases. From germline, CDR1 is SGHDT and CDR2 YYEEEE. V lost 1 base and J lost 3; bases outside the gene matches: 6. The CDR3 loop spans 17 amino acids.

The chain links TRBV28 to TRBJ1-1, with D unresolved. There are 14 residues in the CDR3. Trimming removed 2 bases at V and 4 bases at J, with 11 bases between. From germline, CDR1 is MDHEN and CDR2 SYDVKM. The DNA for the CDR3 is TGTGCCAGCAGTTTAGCAGACCCGCTCACTGAAGCTTTCTTT. This gives the protein CASSLADPLTEAFF.

V gene TRBV7-9 combines with J gene TRBJ2-5, with 9 bases fitting TRBD1. The J call may be faulty, since TRBJ2-7 better matches the DNA end. The germline V gene encodes CDR1 SEHNR and CDR2 FQNEAQ (reference sequence). CDR3 length: 15 residues. CDR3 DNA sequence: TGTGCCAGCAGCGTCCGGGACAGGGCACTCTACGAGCAGTACTTC. Its protein product is CASSVRDRALYEQYF.

The chain employs TRBV9 and TRBJ2-7; 11 positions match TRBD2. The CDR3 is made up of 15 amino acids. The ends lost 3 bases at V and 1 base at J; junction bases unmatched: 3. Germline CDR1 and CDR2: SGDLS and YYNGEE. CDR3 amino acids: CASSAGTSGSYEQYF. The DNA for the CDR3 is TGTGCCAGCAGCGCCGGGACTAGCGGATCCTACGAGCAGTACTTC.

The chain uses TRBV7-9 and TRBJ1-3; TRBD1 agrees at 7 bases. The CDR3 spans 17 residues. CDR1 and CDR2 (germline): SEHNR, FQNEAQ (reference sequence). V was clipped by 3 bases and J by 4 bases; unmatched bases: 12. CDR3 sequence reads: CASSLVGGQRTGNTIYF. CDR3 nucleotide sequence: TGTGCCAGCAGCTTGGTGGGGGGACAGCGAACAGGAAACACCATATATTTT.

This clone was counted a single time. This rearrangement joins TRBV4-1 to TRBJ1-2; no firm D call. CDR1 and CDR2 (germline): MGHRA, YSYEKL. The V end was cut by 2 bases, the J end by 4 bases, with 8 bases between. CDR3 length: 13 residues. CDR3 sequence (DNA): TGCGCCAGCAGCCAAAGCCCCCGCTATGGCTACACCTTC. This gives the protein CASSQSPRYGYTF.

The V gene is TRBV9, the J gene TRBJ2-7, with TRBD1 matching over 10 bases. V lost 5 bases to trimming and J lost 6 bases; unmatched junction nucleotides: 8. In germline, CDR1 is SGDLS, CDR2 YYNGEE. The CDR3 consists of 14 residues. CDR3 sequence: CASSFGTGVLEQYF. Here the CDR3 DNA reads TGTGCCAGCAGTTTTGGGACAGGGGTGCTCGAGCAGTACTTC.